Below, 18 T cell receptor beta chains from the same sample are listed, as sequenced in a study of tumor-infiltrating lymphocytes in oesophageal squamous cell carcinoma. TCRdb fed the PCR reads into MiXCR, producing one record per CDR3 protein. Found here are more than 15,000 distinct CDR3 sequences, around 43% of them singletons; the top ten hold around 19%. The specimen was normal esophageal tissue next to the tumor. The receptors were gathered from a female donor with esophageal squamous cell carcinoma.

By sample fraction, this clonotype is medium-sized. A much more abundant neighbour one base away suggests this may be a read error. The chain links TRBV7-3 to TRBJ2-5; 7 bases line up with TRBD2. The ends lost 5 bases at V and 11 bases at J; junction bases unmatched: 14. Germline V gene data show CDR1 as SGHTA and CDR2 as FQGTGA. This CDR3 is 14 amino acids long. As DNA, the CDR3 is TGTGCCAGCAGCATTACCGGCGGGAGCAATGAGCAGTACTTC. This translates into CASSITGGSNEQYF.

This clonotype has a single count. The junction departs from germline at one end; a sequencing error may be responsible. The rearrangement links TRBV7-4 to TRBJ2-7; D perhaps matches TRBD1 (5 bases). Germline V gene data show CDR1 as SGHVT and CDR2 as SQSDAQ. The CDR3 totals 15 residues. In DNA form, the CDR3 reads TGTGCCAGCAGCTTACAGGGTACATCTAATTCACCCCTCCACTTC. This sequence encodes CASSLQGTSNSPLHF.

This clonotype was counted between two and nine times. This chain connects TRBV7-8 to TRBJ2-5; no clear D. Judging by the DNA end, TRBJ2-7 fits better; the J call may be wrong. CDR3 size: 16 residues. Per the germline V gene, CDR1 is SGHVS and CDR2 is FQNEAQ. The CDR3 reads CASSLADIENIYEQYF. The CDR3, as DNA: TGTGCCAGCAGCTTAGCCGACATAGAAAACATCTACGAGCAGTACTTC.

This chain links TRBV7-6 with TRBJ2-3; D unclear. V was shortened by 3 bases and J by 0 bases, with 16 bases between the two germline ends. CDR1 is SGHVS and CDR2 is FNYEAQ in the germline V gene. The CDR3 totals 17 residues. The CDR3 nucleotides read TGTGCCAGCAGCTTTTCTTCGGACGGATCTAGCACAGATACGCAGTATTTT. It translates to CASSFSSDGSSTDTQYF. The variable domain in full, completed from reference TRBV7-6 and TRBJ2-3, reads GAGVSQSPRYKVTKRGQDVALRCDPISGHVSLYWYRQALGQGPEFLTYFNYEAQQDKSGLPNDRFSAERPEGSISTLTIQRTEQRDSAMYRCASSFSSDGSSTDTQYFGPGTRLTVL.

The genes are TRBV15 and TRBJ1-2; the match to TRBD1 covers 7 bases. The CDR3 totals 16 residues. From germline, CDR1 is LNHNV and CDR2 YYDKDF (reference sequence). With 0 bases clipped from V and 6 bases from J, the junction kept 10 bases outside the gene matches. As DNA, the CDR3 is TGTGCCACCAGCAGAGATTTGATCGGACAGGATCATGGCTACACCTTC. Translating gives CATSRDLIGQDHGYTF.

Many counts were recorded for this clonotype. V gene TRBV28 combines with J gene TRBJ2-7; TRBD2 might be the D (6 bases). Trimming pared 3 bases from V and 7 bases from J, leaving 16 bases between. This CDR3 comprises 14 residues. Germline values: CDR1 MDHEN, CDR2 SYDVKM. The CDR3 region has the DNA TGTGCCAGCAGTTTTGGCGGGGAGATTGTTGAGCAGTACTTC. It specifies CASSFGGEIVEQYF.

This clonotype was observed at least ten times. The V call is TRBV20-1, the J call TRBJ2-2, with TRBD1 as a possible D gene (5 bases). Germline V gene data show CDR1 as DFQATT and CDR2 as SNEGSKA (reference sequence). CDR3 length: 13 amino acids. V lost 2 bases and J lost 7, with 11 bases in between. The DNA for the CDR3 is TGCAGTGCTAGAAGGGGATATGACGGGGAGCTGTTTTTT. This encodes CSARRGYDGELFF.

This clonotype was counted at least ten times. The chain combines TRBV18 with TRBJ2-1; TRBD1 matches at 7 bases. Germline V lookup: CDR1 KGHSH, CDR2 LQKENI. The ends lost 3 bases at V and 6 bases at J; junction bases unmatched: 2. This CDR3 spans 13 amino acids. CDR3 in amino acids: CASSPWDSNEQFF. The CDR3 nucleotides read TGTGCCAGCTCACCCTGGGACAGCAATGAGCAGTTCTTC.

This clonotype was recorded once. V and J are TRBV7-2 and TRBJ2-3, with 11 bases that match TRBD2. CDR3 length: 15 residues. Germline assignment: CDR1 SGHTA and CDR2 FQGNSA. The V gene end was trimmed by 6 bases and the J gene end by 4 bases; junction bases not matched to a gene: 6. The CDR3 reads CASSQLAGVPDTQYF. CDR3 DNA sequence: TGTGCCAGCAGTCAACTAGCGGGAGTCCCAGATACGCAGTATTTT.

The sample holds many counts of this clonotype. This chain uses TRBV5-1 with TRBJ2-5, with TRBD2 matching 10 bases. V shed 2 bases, J shed 4 bases, and the junction held 2 bases outside the gene matches. There are 14 residues in the CDR3. Germline V gene lookup returns CDR1 SGHRS and CDR2 YFSETQ. The CDR3 DNA reads as TGCGCCAGCAGCTTCTTAGCGGGGGGAGAGACCCAGTACTTC. Protein sequence: CASSFLAGGETQYF.

The chain is built from TRBV7-8 and TRBJ2-3; D might be TRBD1 or TRBD2, each matching 5 bases. The DNA end is a closer match to TRBJ2-7, so the J assignment may be wrong. This CDR3 comprises 15 residues. CDR1 is SGHVS and CDR2 is FQNEAQ in the germline V gene. DNA of the CDR3: TGTGCCAGCAGCTTAGCGGGGGTCTGGTCCTACGAGCAGTACTTC. Its translation: CASSLAGVWSYEQYF.

This clonotype rates as medium-sized (0.01 to 0.1%). The chain combines TRBV7-8 with TRBJ2-3; D may be TRBD2 (6 bases). The germline V and J ends were trimmed by 4 bases and 3 bases, with 26 bases remaining between them. This CDR3 is built from 19 residues. Germline V gene sequence: CDR1 SGHVS, CDR2 FQNEAQ. The CDR3 DNA follows: TGTGCCAGCAGCTCCAAGACTCCCCTAGTTGGGGGGAGTACAGATACGCAGTATTTT. This codes for CASSSKTPLVGGSTDTQYF.

This clonotype was observed many times. The chain has TRBV7-9 and TRBJ2-1; D is possibly TRBD2 (6 bases). The germline gives CDR1 SEHNR, CDR2 FQNEAQ (reference sequence). CDR3 length: 15 amino acids. The V end was cut by 5 bases, the J end by 0 bases, with 11 bases between. Here the CDR3 reads CASSPWEDSYNEQFF. The CDR3 region has the DNA TGTGCCAGCAGCCCTTGGGAGGACTCCTACAATGAGCAGTTCTTC. Variable domain in full (rest from reference TRBV7-9 and TRBJ2-1): DTGVSQNPRHKITKRGQNVTFRCDPISEHNRLYWYRQTLGQGPEFLTYFQNEAQLEKSRLLSDRFSAERPKGSFSTLEIQRTEQGDSAMYLCASSPWEDSYNEQFFGPGTRLTVL.

By frequency in the sample, this clonotype is medium-sized. V and J are TRBV7-3 and TRBJ2-1, with 7 bases aligning to TRBD2. J gave up 8 bases and V 6 bases, and 13 bases lay outside the gene matches. Per the germline V gene, CDR1 is SGHTA and CDR2 is FQGTGA. The CDR3 is made up of 15 amino acids. CDR3 DNA sequence: TGTGCCAGCAGGGTATCTAGCGGAGGCGCCCATGAGCAGTTCTTC. Protein: CASRVSSGGAHEQFF.

This clonotype turned up a few times. The rearrangement joins TRBV5-1 to TRBJ2-7; D gene unclear. Gene TRBJ2-1 matches the end of the DNA better, so the J call may be wrong. Germline V lookup: CDR1 SGHRS, CDR2 YFSETQ. The CDR3 sequence is 14 residues long. DNA of the CDR3: TGCGCCAGCAGCTTGGTTGTCCAGCCCTACGAGCAGTTCTTC. Its protein product is CASSLVVQPYEQFF.

The rearrangement uses TRBV7-2 and TRBJ2-4; D gene unclear. The germline V and J ends were trimmed by 0 bases and 13 bases, with 16 bases remaining between them. Germline CDR1 and CDR2: SGHTA and FQGNSA. The CDR3 loop spans 14 amino acids. CDR3 loop: CASSLAPAVDVQYF. DNA of the CDR3: TGTGCCAGCAGCTTAGCGCCGGCGGTGGACGTGCAGTACTTC.

The chain carries TRBV6-6 and TRBJ1-1; possibly TRBD1 for D (5 bases). Deletions cut 6 bases from V and 3 bases from J, with 8 bases between. There are 12 residues in the CDR3. Germline V gene sequence: CDR1 MNHNY, CDR2 SVGAGI (reference sequence). This CDR3 is CASRTVDTEAFF. For the CDR3, the DNA is TGTGCCAGCAGGACAGTCGACACTGAAGCTTTCTTT.

This clonotype was seen many times. This chain connects TRBV11-2 to TRBJ2-1, with 9 bases matching TRBD2. The germline gives CDR1 SGHAT, CDR2 FQNNGV. CDR3 length equals 15 residues. V lost 1 base, J lost 7 bases, and 5 bases stayed unmatched. DNA for the CDR3: TGTGCCAGCAGCTTAGCTAGCGGGATTGGTAATGAGCAGTTCTTC. Encoded protein: CASSLASGIGNEQFF.